The rows below give T cell receptor beta chains drawn from one sample of a study of cytomegalovirus exposure and HLA in healthy donors. Measured with immunoSEQ multiplex PCR; TCRdb has only the in-frame clones, and not every one. The top ten clones hold roughly 9.6% of a sample with 120,000 or so clones, 80% of them seen once. Sequencing was done on a sample of PBMCs. Receptors were obtained from a man under 40 in good health and CMV-seropositive. Each CDR3 is given with its conserved first and last residue. A D gene is named only where the DNA matches it firmly. A row's size may be missing; if present it is once, few, many or a size class.

TRBJ2-3	once	TRBD2	TRBV19	CASNRLAPIYTQYF	TGTGCCAGTAACAGACTAGCTCCCATTTATACGCAGTATTTT
TRBJ1-3	-	-	TRBV19	CASQPRAETGNTIYF	TGTGCCAGCCAACCCAGGGCCGAGACTGGAAACACCATATATTTT
TRBJ2-5	-	TRBD2	TRBV29-1	CSVEGGGLREAQYF	TGCAGCGTTGAAGGAGGCGGACTCCGGGAGGCCCAGTACTTC
TRBJ1-1	-	-	TRBV4-2	CASSGGGDQNTEAFF	TGTGCCAGCAGCGGCGGGGGGGATCAGAACACTGAAGCTTTCTTT
TRBJ2-1	-	-	TRBV11-2	CASSLMTLNEQFF	TGTGCCAGCAGCCTGATGACTCTCAATGAGCAGTTCTTC
TRBJ2-3	few	-	TRBV18	CASSPFLGQSATDTQYF	TGTGCCAGCTCACCTTTCCTAGGACAGTCCGCAACAGATACGCAGTATTTT
TRBJ2-1	-	-	TRBV9	CASSVPGFNEQFF	TGTGCCAGCAGCGTTCCAGGGTTCAATGAGCAGTTCTTC
TRBJ2-3	-	TRBD1	TRBV14	CASSRQGYDTQYF	TGTGCCAGCAGCCGACAGGGATATGATACGCAGTATTTT
TRBJ1-2	-	-	TRBV15	CATSRLDGRGHYGYTF	TGTGCCACCAGCAGGCTAGATGGGCGGGGACACTATGGCTACACCTTC
TRBJ1-1	-	TRBD1	TRBV30	CAWSAATGRAFF	TGTGCCTGGAGTGCCGCGACAGGGAGAGCTTTCTTT
TRBJ2-1	few	-	TRBV20-1	CSAQYNEQFF	TGCAGTGCTCAGTATAATGAGCAGTTCTTC
TRBJ2-2	-	TRBD1	TRBV11-3	CASSLHRGTTGELFF	TGTGCCAGCAGCTTACACAGGGGTACCACCGGGGAGCTGTTTTTT
TRBJ1-4	-	-	TRBV5-1	CASSTIQSGTEKLFF	TGCGCCAGCAGCACCATACAATCGGGTACTGAAAAACTGTTTTTT
TRBJ2-7	-	-	TRBV19	CASSTTGGYEQYF	TGTGCCAGTAGTACGACAGGAGGATACGAGCAGTACTTC
TRBJ1-5	-	-	TRBV10-2	CASSVTAFNQPQHF	TGCGCCAGCAGTGTGACAGCTTTCAATCAGCCCCAGCATTTT
TRBJ1-5	few	-	TRBV2	CASRQESGSNQPQHF	TGTGCCAGCAGACAAGAGTCCGGGAGCAATCAGCCCCAGCATTTT
TRBJ2-5	-	-	TRBV6-5	CASSNLDRQETQYF	TGTGCCAGCAGTAATCTAGACAGACAAGAGACCCAGTACTTC
TRBJ2-7	-	-	TRBV5-1	CASSPRGPSSYEQYF	TGCGCCAGCAGCCCGCGAGGGCCCAGCTCCTACGAGCAGTACTTC
TRBJ2-5	-	TRBD2	TRBV10-2	CASSGGLFEETQYF	TGCGCCAGCAGTGGGGGACTATTTGAAGAGACCCAGTACTTC
TRBJ1-4	-	-	TRBV5-1	CASSFGRGYEKLFF	TGCGCCAGCAGCTTTGGCAGGGGCTACGAAAAACTGTTTTTT
TRBJ2-7	once	-	TRBV2	CASRPTGGGYEQYF	TGTGCCAGCAGACCCACGGGTGGGGGGTACGAGCAGTACTTC
TRBJ2-3	-	-	TRBV5-6	CASSLWVGDSTDTQYF	TGTGCCAGCAGCTTGTGGGTAGGAGACAGCACAGATACGCAGTATTTT
TRBJ2-3	once	-	TRBV10-3	CAISRQEPTDTQYF	TGTGCCATCAGCAGACAGGAGCCCACAGATACGCAGTATTTT
TRBJ1-1	-	TRBD1	TRBV12-5	CASGPGQGGTEAFF	TGTGCTAGTGGTCCGGGACAGGGGGGAACTGAAGCTTTCTTT
TRBJ1-1	-	-	TRBV4-2	CASSQDPGMNTEAFF	TGTGCCAGCAGCCAAGATCCAGGGATGAACACTGAAGCTTTCTTT
TRBJ2-3	few	-	TRBV28	CASSLSSRGFVTDTQYF	TGTGCCAGCAGTTTATCCTCCCGAGGCTTTGTAACAGATACGCAGTATTTT
TRBJ2-1	few	TRBD2	TRBV5-1	CASSLGTAGGLYNEQFF	TGCGCCAGCAGCTTGGGCACAGCGGGGGGGCTGTACAATGAGCAGTTCTTC
TRBJ2-5	-	-	TRBV15	CATSRDLAKTQYF	TGTGCCACCAGCAGAGATCTGGCAAAGACCCAGTACTTC